These 23 T cell receptor beta chains originate from one sample sequenced in a study of low-dose radiotherapy and immunotherapy resistance in tumors. With TRAV- and TRBV-specific primers, first-strand cDNA was made, covering the alpha and beta chains. A constant-region primer paired with the V-primer adapter amplified TCRs over 20 PCR cycles. TCRdb independently ran MiXCR on the reads; one entry per CDR3 protein. The sample has under 110,000 distinct CDR3 sequences; roughly 20% are singletons. The time point was: after trial treatment. Treatment meaning: LDRT plus nivolumab, ipilimumab, low-dose cyclophosphamide and aspirin (RACIN trial). The material was PBMCs, obtained after low-dose radiotherapy plus immunotherapy. The origin of the receptors is a male donor with prostate cancer.

This sequence joins TRBV19 and TRBJ1-1; no clear D. CDR1 and CDR2 from the germline V gene are LNHDA and SQIVND (reference sequence). The CDR3 is made up of 14 amino acids. Trimming took off 5 bases at V and 1 base at J, with 11 bases between the two ends. The CDR3 bases are TGTGCCAGTAGTGTCACAGAGACGAACACTGAAGCTTTCTTT. Translated, it gives CASSVTETNTEAFF.

V usage is TRBV29-1 and J usage is TRBJ2-5; TRBD1 agrees at 10 bases. Germline V gene data show CDR1 as SQVTM and CDR2 as ANQGSEA. The junction had 3 bases not matched to a gene; V was cut back by 6 bases and J by 5 bases. CDR3 length: 12 amino acids. In DNA, the CDR3 is TGCAGCGTGCCGGACAGGGGGGAGACCCAGTACTTC. Its protein product is CSVPDRGETQYF.

This clonotype was observed many times. The V and J genes are TRBV12-3 or TRBV12-4 and TRBJ2-6, with a weak D call TRBD1 (5 bases). The CDR3 runs 16 residues. V was trimmed by 0 bases and J by 0 bases, leaving 6 bases between them. CDR3 region: CASSLAGVSGANVLTF. CDR3 nucleotide sequence: TGTGCCAGCAGTTTAGCAGGGGTCTCTGGGGCCAACGTCCTGACTTTC.

This clonotype was counted a single time. A far more abundant clone sits one base away, making this likely a read error. The V and J genes are TRBV7-2 and TRBJ2-7; the match to TRBD2 covers 10 bases. V was pared by 4 bases and J by 7 bases, with 10 bases of the junction left unmatched. The length of the CDR3 is 15 residues. Germline CDR1 and CDR2: SGHTA and FQGNSA. The CDR3 DNA reads TGTGCCAGCAGCTCTGCTAGCGGGGGTCAGTATGAGCAGTACTTC. Its translation: CASSSASGGQYEQYF.

This clonotype was detected ten times or more. The V call is TRBV4-1, the J call TRBJ1-2; D possibly corresponds to TRBD1 (6 bases). CDR1 is MGHRA, CDR2 YSYEKL, per germline. V lost 0 bases and J lost 8, with 19 bases in between. There are 16 residues in the CDR3. The CDR3: CASSQDSHRTAVGYTF. In DNA, the CDR3 is TGCGCCAGCAGCCAAGATTCCCACCGGACAGCAGTCGGCTACACCTTC.

This clonotype was recorded at least ten times. J is TRBJ1-4 and V is TRBV7-2; D gene uncertain. Germline values: CDR1 SGHTA, CDR2 FQGNSA. V dropped 0 bases and J dropped 4 bases, with 3 bases sitting between them. The CDR3 has 13 residues. The DNA of the CDR3 is TGTGCCAGCAGCTTAGCAGTTAATGAAAAACTGTTTTTT. It codes for CASSLAVNEKLFF.

The chain uses TRBV5-1 and TRBJ2-1, with TRBD2 identical over 10 bases. CDR3 length: 15 amino acids. V gave up 0 bases and J gave up 6 bases; unmatched junction bases: 3. Per the germline V gene, CDR1 is SGHRS and CDR2 is YFSETQ. DNA of the CDR3: TGCGCCAGCAGCTTGGGAGCGGGGGGGCGCAATGAGCAGTTCTTC. It translates to CASSLGAGGRNEQFF.

At least ten counts were recorded for this clonotype. This sequence joins TRBV7-8 and TRBJ2-5, with 7 bases matching TRBD1. The germline CDR1 and CDR2 sequences are SGHVS and FQNEAQ. CDR3 size: 13 residues. The ends lost 4 bases at V and 2 bases at J; junction bases unmatched: 1. The CDR3 DNA is TGTGCCAGCAGCTGGGGACAGCAAGAGACCCAGTACTTC. Protein sequence: CASSWGQQETQYF.

This chain uses TRBV12-5 with TRBJ1-5, with D unresolved. The CDR3 is made up of 13 amino acids. Trimming removed 6 bases from V and 6 bases from J, with 12 bases in between. Per germline, CDR1 LGHNT and CDR2 FRNRAP. CDR3 sequence reads: CASGQREGQPQHF. The CDR3 DNA follows: TGTGCTAGTGGGCAAAGGGAGGGTCAGCCCCAGCATTTT.

This clonotype was observed at least ten times. J is TRBJ1-5 and V is TRBV14, with 10 bases identical to TRBD1. Germline V gene sequence: CDR1 SGHDN, CDR2 FVKESK. CDR3 length equals 19 residues. The V gene end was trimmed by 1 base and the J gene end by 4 bases; junction bases not matched to a gene: 13. This CDR3 reads CASSQGTGGVWARNQPQHF. Here the CDR3 DNA reads TGTGCCAGCAGCCAAGGGACAGGGGGGGTTTGGGCGAGGAATCAGCCCCAGCATTTT.

This clonotype was seen many times. V is TRBV7-8 and J is TRBJ2-7, with D unresolved. Germline CDR1 and CDR2: SGHVS and FQNEAQ. CDR3 length equals 13 residues. The germline V and J ends were trimmed by 5 bases and 3 bases, with 11 bases remaining between them. The CDR3 sequence: CASSQDTIYEQYF. As DNA, the CDR3 is TGTGCCAGCAGCCAAGACACGATCTACGAGCAGTACTTC. Drawing the rest from reference TRBV7-8 and TRBJ2-7, the complete variable domain is GAGVSQSPRYKVAKRGQDVALRCDPISGHVSLFWYQQALGQGPEFLTYFQNEAQLDKSGLPSDRFFAERPEGSVSTLKIQRTQQEDSAVYLCASSQDTIYEQYFGPGTRLTVT.

At least ten counts were recorded for this clonotype. The chain has TRBV20-1 and TRBJ2-5, with D tentatively TRBD2 (5 bases). CDR1 DFQATT and CDR2 SNEGSKA come from the germline V gene (reference sequence). V lost 5 bases and J lost 7, with 14 bases in between. CDR3 length: 12 residues. In DNA form, the CDR3 reads TGCAGTGCTTACGTAGACGCGGGGACCCAGTACTTC. Translated: CSAYVDAGTQYF.

This clonotype was counted ten times or more. This chain connects TRBV7-2 to TRBJ2-5; 10 nucleotides match TRBD2. J was trimmed by 5 bases and V by 3 bases; bases with no gene match: 12. Looked up from germline, CDR1 is SGHTA and CDR2 is FQGNSA. The CDR3 has 17 amino acids. The CDR3 region is CASSLASSSGGAETQYF. CDR3 bases: TGTGCCAGCAGCTTGGCGTCTTCTAGCGGGGGAGCCGAGACCCAGTACTTC. Together with reference TRBV7-2 and TRBJ2-5, the CDR3 gives the full variable domain: GAGVSQSPSNKVTEKGKDVELRCDPISGHTALYWYRQSLGQGLEFLIYFQGNSAPDKSGLPSDRFSAERTGGSVSTLTIQRTQQEDSAVYLCASSLASSSGGAETQYFGPGTRLLVL.

There are a few counts of this clonotype. V is TRBV5-1 and J is TRBJ2-3; 8 nucleotides agree with TRBD2. Germline V lookup: CDR1 SGHRS, CDR2 YFSETQ. V was pared by 1 base and J by 2 bases, with 3 bases of the junction left unmatched. The length of the CDR3 is 15 residues. CDR3 amino acids: CASSLSAGVTDTQYF. The CDR3 DNA reads TGCGCCAGCAGCTTGTCAGCGGGGGTCACAGATACGCAGTATTTT.

This clonotype has ten or more counts. The chain joins TRBV20-1 to TRBJ2-7; 7 bases line up with TRBD2. The J segment lost 0 bases and the V segment lost 3 bases, leaving 8 bases of the junction unmatched. This CDR3 contains 15 residues. The germline V gene has CDR1 DFQATT and CDR2 SNEGSKA (reference sequence). CDR3: CSASIGGGTSYEQYF. The DNA for the CDR3 is TGCAGTGCTAGCATAGGCGGGGGTACCTCCTACGAGCAGTACTTC.

This clonotype was detected ten times or more. This chain links TRBV5-1 with TRBJ1-4; 7 bases align to TRBD1. The J segment lost 7 bases and the V segment lost 4 bases, leaving 10 bases of the junction unmatched. CDR1 and CDR2 from the germline V gene are SGHRS and YFSETQ. The CDR3 is 15 amino acids. The CDR3 spells CASSAIQGRGEKLFF. The CDR3, as DNA: TGCGCCAGCAGCGCTATACAGGGGAGAGGTGAAAAACTGTTTTTT.

This clonotype was seen repeatedly, ten times or more. The rearrangement uses TRBV28 and TRBJ2-5; a possible D gene is TRBD1 (6 bases). V was trimmed by 3 bases and J by 5 bases, leaving 16 bases between them. This CDR3 is 15 amino acids long. CDR1 MDHEN and CDR2 SYDVKM come from the germline V gene. The CDR3 bases are TGTGCCAGCAGTTTGGCGCAGGGGAATCGGGAGACCCAGTACTTC. It specifies CASSLAQGNRETQYF.

The sample holds many counts of this clonotype. This rearrangement joins TRBV20-1 to TRBJ2-7; 10 bases line up with TRBD1. Germline V lookup: CDR1 DFQATT, CDR2 SNEGSKA (reference sequence). The J segment lost 5 bases and the V segment lost 4 bases, leaving 2 bases of the junction unmatched. This CDR3 region has 12 residues. The CDR3 bases are TGCAGTGCTAACGACAGGGGGCACGAGCAGTACTTC. This gives the protein CSANDRGHEQYF.

The genes are TRBV18 and TRBJ1-6; no firm D call. The CDR3 has 16 amino acids. V was trimmed by 2 bases and J by 5 bases, leaving 13 bases between them. The germline gives CDR1 KGHSH, CDR2 LQKENI. CDR3 nucleotides: TGTGCCAGCTCACCAGGGATAACGGGGAATAATTCACCCCTCCACTTT. Translated, it gives CASSPGITGNNSPLHF.

With respect to this clonotype: A much larger clone differs by one base, so this may be a read error. The chain combines TRBV7-9 with TRBJ2-2; 8 bases are shared with TRBD1. The germline CDR1 and CDR2 sequences are SEHNR and FQNEAQ (reference sequence). This CDR3 contains 16 residues. DNA for the CDR3: TGTGCCAGCTGCTTTCGTCGACAGGGGCGATTCGGGGAGCTGTTTTTT. Translation: CASCFRRQGRFGELFF.

About this clonotype: Only one base separates this from a far larger clonotype, so it likely reflects a read error. The V and J genes are TRBV5-1 and TRBJ2-1; TRBD1 matches 9 bases. Germline CDR1 is SGHRS and CDR2 is YFSETQ. CDR3 length: 13 amino acids. The ends lost 9 bases at V and 10 bases at J; junction bases unmatched: 11. The CDR3 nucleotides read TGCGCCACCGCCTCTGGGACAGGGTACGAGCAGTTCTTC. It is translated as CATASGTGYEQFF.

A note on this clonotype: Being one base from a much bigger clone, this may be a read error. V is TRBV27 and J is TRBJ1-2; D is ambiguous. The CDR3 is 13 residues long. Germline CDR1 is MNHEY and CDR2 is SMNVEV (reference sequence). The CDR3 reads CACSFSENYGYTF. The CDR3 DNA is TGTGCCTGCAGTTTCTCAGAAAACTATGGCTACACCTTC.

In the case of this clonotype: With only one base between it and a far larger clone, this is likely a read error. The rearrangement joins TRBV7-2 to TRBJ2-2, with D possibly being TRBD1 (6 bases). Germline V CDR1 and CDR2: SGHTA, FQGNSA. This CDR3 has 17 residues. Trimming cost V 5 bases and J 5 bases, with 21 bases left between them. The DNA for the CDR3 is TGTGCCAGCAGCCCACCTGTGAGGGGGTGGAGAACCGGGGAGCTGTTTTTT. It codes for CASSPPVRGWRTGELFF.